What follows are 8 T cell receptor beta chains derived from one specimen sequenced in a study of T-cell memory formation after mild COVID-19. TCRdb fed the 5' RACE reads into MiXCR, producing one record per CDR3 protein. This table has fewer than 450,000 distinct CDR3 sequences, roughly 21% appearing once. The sequenced sample consisted of PBMCs or a T cell subset sorted from them (not recorded which). The receptors were gathered from an adult woman who had mild COVID-19 (a few samples of this study predate the infection). Cell type and time point are not known.

At least ten counts were recorded for this clonotype. DNA of the CDR3: TGCAGTGCTGCCCCCACCTATGGGGGCTTGGGCTACACCTTC. Translation gives CSAAPTYGGLGYTF. The gene calls are TRBV20-1 and TRBJ1-2; D might be TRBD1 (6 bases). The V gene's germline CDR1 is DFQATT and CDR2 SNEGSKA (reference sequence). Trimming shortened V by 5 bases and J by 8 bases, and 21 bases separated the two germline ends. CDR3 length: 14 residues.

This clonotype was observed a handful of times. This chain joins TRBV27 and TRBJ2-5; 7 bases agree with TRBD2. In germline, CDR1 is MNHEY, CDR2 SMNVEV (reference sequence). The CDR3 contains 11 residues. J was trimmed by 5 bases and V by 9 bases; bases with no gene match: 3. The CDR3 sequence is CASRLAETQYF. The CDR3 DNA sequence: TGTGCCAGTAGACTAGCCGAGACCCAGTACTTC.

This clonotype was found a few times. The chain employs TRBV7-6 and TRBJ2-7, with D possibly TRBD2 on 7 matching bases. The CDR3 is made up of 18 amino acids. Between the trimmed V and J ends, which lost 2 bases and 2 bases, there was a span of 22 bases. CDR1 and CDR2 (germline): SGHVS, FNYEAQ. CDR3 amino acids: CASSLNGASGGGTYEQYF. CDR3 bases: TGTGCCAGCAGCTTAAACGGGGCTAGCGGAGGGGGGACCTACGAGCAGTACTTC.

CDR3 in amino acids: CATSFPGHSITGELFF. The CDR3, as DNA: TGTGCCACCAGCTTTCCGGGACACTCAATCACCGGGGAGCTGTTTTTT. This chain connects TRBV15 to TRBJ2-2; D is perhaps TRBD1 (6 bases). Trimming took off 5 bases at V and 4 bases at J, with 17 bases between the two ends. The CDR3 has 16 residues. Germline lookup yields CDR1 LNHNV and CDR2 YYDKDF (reference sequence).

The V gene is TRBV5-1, the J gene TRBJ2-2; 7 bases fit TRBD1. The J segment lost 6 bases and the V segment lost 4 bases, leaving 12 bases of the junction unmatched. CDR1 and CDR2 (germline): SGHRS, YFSETQ. The CDR3 contains 16 residues. The CDR3 sequence: CASSPRTGLGPGELFF. The DNA for the CDR3 is TGCGCCAGCAGCCCACGGACAGGTTTGGGGCCCGGGGAGCTGTTTTTT. Drawing the rest from reference TRBV5-1 and TRBJ2-2, the complete variable domain is KAGVTQTPRYLIKTRGQQVTLSCSPISGHRSVSWYQQTPGQGLQFLFEYFSETQRNKGNFPGRFSGRQFSNSRSEMNVSTLELGDSALYLCASSPRTGLGPGELFFGEGSRLTVL.

The V and J genes are TRBV7-6 and TRBJ1-1, with a tentative D call TRBD1 (5 bases). V was pared by 2 bases and J by 0 bases, with 10 bases between. The CDR3 sequence is 15 residues long. Germline V gene lookup returns CDR1 SGHVS and CDR2 FNYEAQ. CDR3 nucleotides: TGTGCCAGCAGCTTAATGGGGCGGGTGAACACTGAAGCTTTCTTT. Translated: CASSLMGRVNTEAFF. The entire variable domain, with the rest obtained from reference TRBV7-6 and TRBJ1-1, is as follows: GAGVSQSPRYKVTKRGQDVALRCDPISGHVSLYWYRQALGQGPEFLTYFNYEAQQDKSGLPNDRFSAERPEGSISTLTIQRTEQRDSAMYRCASSLMGRVNTEAFFGQGTRLTVV.

J is TRBJ2-7 and V is TRBV9; 9 nucleotides match TRBD2. Per the germline V gene, CDR1 is SGDLS and CDR2 is YYNGEE. V dropped 4 bases and J dropped 4; count of bases not matched to a gene: 6. This CDR3 spans 14 amino acids. The CDR3 sequence: CASSTTSGFYEQYF. The CDR3 DNA sequence: TGTGCCAGCAGCACGACTAGCGGTTTTTACGAGCAGTACTTC.

This clonotype appeared once. This chain joins TRBV11-2 and TRBJ1-5; possible D gene TRBD1, 6 bases. From germline, CDR1 is SGHAT and CDR2 FQNNGV. This CDR3 region has 17 residues. Trimming left V 1 base short and J 11 bases short, with 24 bases between. The CDR3 nucleotides read TGTGCCAGCAGCTTAGGAGTTGGGGGCCCCGAAGACATGGCCCAGCATTTT. Translated, it gives CASSLGVGGPEDMAQHF.